This section outlines one T cell receptor beta chain sequence together with its context. Authors' processing steps: Quantification of nucleated cells was approximated via reference gene primer amplification. Profiled with immunoSEQ multiplex PCR; TCRdb holds only in-frame clones, not every one. That table supplies the V and J calls and clone size; D and trimming were determined from the DNA. Of some 130,000 clones in the sample, around 85% were seen once. Germline CDR1 is SGDLS and CDR2 is YYNGEE. The CDR3 has 15 residues. The germline V and J ends were trimmed by 3 bases and 1 base, with 13 bases remaining between them. The sample is drawn from a study of blood T cell repertoires in COVID-19. Background on the study: Samples taken during acute and convalescent COVID-19 were collected in the United States, Italy and Spain.

The TCR sequence derives from a woman older than 75 with acute or convalescent COVID-19. Specimen: peripheral blood. The chain joins TRBV9 to TRBJ2-5; perhaps TRBD2 as D (5 bases). The CDR3 DNA reads as TGTGCCAGCAGCGCCACCGCGGGTGTCCAAGAGACCCAGTACTTC. Protein product: CASSATAGVQETQYF.